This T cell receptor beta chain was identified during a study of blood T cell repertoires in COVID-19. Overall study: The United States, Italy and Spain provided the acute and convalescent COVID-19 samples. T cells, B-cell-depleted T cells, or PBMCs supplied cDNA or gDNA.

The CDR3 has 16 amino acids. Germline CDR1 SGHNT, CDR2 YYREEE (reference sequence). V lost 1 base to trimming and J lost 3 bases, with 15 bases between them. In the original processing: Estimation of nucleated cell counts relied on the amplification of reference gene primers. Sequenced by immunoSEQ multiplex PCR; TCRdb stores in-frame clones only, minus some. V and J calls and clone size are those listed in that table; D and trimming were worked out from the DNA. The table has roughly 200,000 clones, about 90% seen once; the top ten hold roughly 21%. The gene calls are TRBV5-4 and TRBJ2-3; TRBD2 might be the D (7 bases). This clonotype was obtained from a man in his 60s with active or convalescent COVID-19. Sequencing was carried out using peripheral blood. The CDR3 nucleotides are TGTGCCAGCAGCTTGAGGATACGGGGGGCTACAGATACGCAGTATTTT. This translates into CASSLRIRGATDTQYF.